The T cell receptor (beta chain) described here comes from a study of T cell responses to AZD1222 COVID-19 vaccine. The CDR3 loop spans 13 amino acids. J lost 2 bases, V lost 5 bases, and 4 bases had no gene match. Per the germline V gene, CDR1 is SGHTS and CDR2 is YDEGEE. Sequencing used immunoSEQ multiplex PCR; TCRdb keeps in-frame clones, though not all of them. The table records tens of thousands of clones, about 90% of them present only once. The receptor was derived from an adult in good health. The sample in question was peripheral blood, obtained on day 0 of MenACWY control vaccination. The chain recombines TRBV5-8 with TRBJ2-7; 7 bases are a match to TRBD1. The CDR3 nucleotides are TGTGCCAGCAGGGGGACAGTGACCTACGAGCAGTACTTC. It specifies CASRGTVTYEQYF.